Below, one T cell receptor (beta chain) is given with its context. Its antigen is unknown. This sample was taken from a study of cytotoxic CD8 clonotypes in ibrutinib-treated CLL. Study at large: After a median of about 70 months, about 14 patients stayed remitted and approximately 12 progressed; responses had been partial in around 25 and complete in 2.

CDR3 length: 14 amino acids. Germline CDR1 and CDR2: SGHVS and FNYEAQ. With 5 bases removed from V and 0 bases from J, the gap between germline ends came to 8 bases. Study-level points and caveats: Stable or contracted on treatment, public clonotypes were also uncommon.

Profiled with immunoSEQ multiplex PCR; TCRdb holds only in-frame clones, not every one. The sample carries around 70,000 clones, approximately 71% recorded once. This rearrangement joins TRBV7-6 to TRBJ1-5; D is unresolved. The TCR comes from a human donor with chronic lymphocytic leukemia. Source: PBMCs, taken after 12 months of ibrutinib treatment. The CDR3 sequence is CASSPLDSNQPQHF. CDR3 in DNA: TGTGCCAGCAGCCCCTTGGATAGCAATCAGCCCCAGCATTTT. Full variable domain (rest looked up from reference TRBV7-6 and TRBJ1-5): GAGVSQSPRYKVTKRGQDVALRCDPISGHVSLYWYRQALGQGPEFLTYFNYEAQQDKSGLPNDRFSAERPEGSISTLTIQRTEQRDSAMYRCASSPLDSNQPQHFGDGTRLSIL.